Listed here are 14 T cell receptor beta chains from one sample, sequenced in a study of blood T cell repertoires in COVID-19. TCRdb's copy holds only in-frame clones and misses some; the assay was immunoSEQ multiplex PCR. The sample records 190,000 or so clones, roughly 86% being singletons. Sequencing was done on a sample of peripheral blood. These receptors came from a woman aged 25-40 years with active or convalescent COVID-19.

V gene TRBV7-8 combines with J gene TRBJ2-5; 7 positions match TRBD1. This CDR3 contains 15 residues. Germline values: CDR1 SGHVS, CDR2 FQNEAQ. V lost 5 bases, J lost 0 bases, and 6 bases stayed unmatched. CDR3 sequence (DNA): TGTGCCAGCAGCCGCGACAGGGTAGACCAAGAGACCCAGTACTTC. Its protein product is CASSRDRVDQETQYF.

The J gene is TRBJ1-5, the V gene TRBV19, with TRBD1 matching 10 bases. The V and J ends lost 7 bases and 5 bases, in that order; junction bases with no gene match: 11. Germline V lookup: CDR1 LNHDA, CDR2 SQIVND (reference sequence). This CDR3 is built from 16 residues. The CDR3: CASNPGTGAPYQPQHF. CDR3 in DNA: TGTGCCAGTAATCCCGGGACAGGGGCCCCCTATCAGCCCCAGCATTTT.

The chain recombines TRBV5-8 with TRBJ1-1; TRBD1 matches 8 bases. The V gene end was trimmed by 1 base and the J gene end by 4 bases; junction bases not matched to a gene: 3. The CDR3 runs 14 residues. CDR1 is SGHTS, CDR2 YDEGEE, per germline. The DNA of the CDR3 is TGTGCCAGCAGCTTGTACAGGGGGACCACTGAAGCTTTCTTT. Its protein product is CASSLYRGTTEAFF.

The chain carries TRBV2 and TRBJ2-5; 7 bases map to TRBD1. V was clipped by 2 bases and J by 3 bases; unmatched bases: 12. Germline V gives CDR1 SNHLY, CDR2 FYNNEI. This CDR3 contains 17 residues. CDR3 sequence: CASSESRGRLGKETQYF. In nucleotides, the CDR3 is TGTGCCAGCAGTGAATCGAGGGGGCGCCTTGGAAAAGAGACCCAGTACTTC.

The gene calls are TRBV13 and TRBJ1-3; the D is unclear. The CDR3 is 17 amino acids. V lost 0 bases to trimming and J lost 0 bases, with 12 bases between them. The germline V gene has CDR1 PRHDT and CDR2 FYEKMQ (reference sequence). CDR3 bases: TGTGCCAGCAGCTTAGGGGGCTGGGCGAGCTCTGGAAACACCATATATTTT. This gives the protein CASSLGGWASSGNTIYF.

The rearrangement uses TRBV6-4 and TRBJ2-1; 11 bases are shared with TRBD2. Looked up from germline, CDR1 is MRHNA and CDR2 is SNTAGT. CDR3 length: 15 residues. Germline trimming cut 5 bases from V and 7 bases from J; bases unmatched to any gene: 7. CDR3: CASSPSGRSLNEQFF. CDR3 bases: TGTGCCAGCAGTCCTAGCGGGAGGAGTTTAAATGAGCAGTTCTTC.

A few counts support this clone. The genes are TRBV12-5 and TRBJ1-1; 9 positions agree with TRBD1. CDR1 and CDR2 from the germline V gene are LGHNT and FRNRAP. This CDR3 region has 16 residues. After removal of 6 bases from V and 0 bases from J, the junction contained 8 bases not matched to a gene. The CDR3 DNA is TGTGCTAGTGGCCCCCCGGGACAGGGAATGAACACTGAAGCTTTCTTT. Translated, it gives CASGPPGQGMNTEAFF.

The chain recombines TRBV13 with TRBJ2-3, with TRBD2 matching over 13 bases. Unmatched junction bases numbered 5, after V lost 5 bases and J lost 0 bases. CDR1 is PRHDT, CDR2 FYEKMQ, per germline (reference sequence). This CDR3 has 17 amino acids. This CDR3 is CASSRQGLAGSTDTQYF. As DNA, the CDR3 is TGTGCCAGCAGCCGCCAGGGACTAGCGGGGAGCACAGATACGCAGTATTTT. The complete variable domain, with remaining parts taken from reference TRBV13 and TRBJ2-3, reads AAGVIQSPRHLIKEKRETATLKCYPIPRHDTVYWYQQGPGQDPQFLISFYEKMQSDKGSIPDRFSAQQFSDYHSELNMSSLELGDSALYFCASSRQGLAGSTDTQYFGPGTRLTVL.

The chain combines TRBV12-3 or TRBV12-4 with TRBJ1-3; D is uncertain. Trimming shortened V by 7 bases and J by 0 bases, and 7 bases separated the two germline ends. The CDR3 totals 13 residues. The CDR3 loop reads CASKLRSGNTIYF. CDR3 sequence (DNA): TGTGCCAGCAAGCTCCGCTCTGGAAACACCATATATTTT.

This chain connects TRBV19 to TRBJ2-7, with 8 positions matching TRBD2. The junction had 8 bases not matched to a gene; V was cut back by 5 bases and J by 2 bases. The CDR3 runs 15 residues. Germline V gene lookup returns CDR1 LNHDA and CDR2 SQIVND (reference sequence). The CDR3 coding sequence is TGTGCCAGTAGTGTGCAGCGGGGGCGTACCTACGAGCAGTACTTC. This gives the protein CASSVQRGRTYEQYF.

V and J are TRBV10-3 and TRBJ1-2; 10 bases are a match to TRBD1. The CDR3 covers 14 residues. Trimming removed 6 bases from V and 2 bases from J; junction bases left unmatched: 3. Germline V lookup: CDR1 ENHRY, CDR2 SYGVKD. The CDR3 DNA follows: TGTGCCATCAGACCGACAGGGGGCAACTATGGCTACACCTTC. The encoded protein is CAIRPTGGNYGYTF.

The chain recombines TRBV27 with TRBJ1-4; a possible D gene is TRBD1 (6 bases). V dropped 2 bases and J dropped 3 bases, with 16 bases sitting between them. This CDR3 contains 17 residues. In germline, CDR1 is MNHEY, CDR2 SMNVEV (reference sequence). For the CDR3, the DNA is TGTGCCAGCAGTTTAGGGTCAGGGGCTATGGCTAATGAAAAACTGTTTTTT. This sequence encodes CASSLGSGAMANEKLFF. The full variable domain, rest sourced from reference TRBV27 and TRBJ1-4, is EAQVTQNPRYLITVTGKKLTVTCSQNMNHEYMSWYRQDPGLGLRQIYYSMNVEVTDKGDVPEGYKVSRKEKRNFPLILESPSPNQTSLYFCASSLGSGAMANEKLFFGSGTQLSVL.

The CDR3 sequence is CASRRTASSSTDTQYF. The CDR3, as DNA: TGTGCCAGCAGAAGGACAGCCTCATCTAGCACAGATACGCAGTATTTT. The V gene is TRBV9, the J gene TRBJ2-3; D is perhaps TRBD1 (6 bases). Trimming pared 5 bases from V and 0 bases from J, leaving 16 bases between. CDR1 SGDLS and CDR2 YYNGEE come from the germline V gene. The CDR3 length is 16 residues.

The chain carries TRBV5-1 and TRBJ2-1; 10 nucleotides align to TRBD2. The trim removed 4 bases at V and 7 bases at J, leaving 14 bases unmatched. This CDR3 has 17 residues. The germline V gene encodes CDR1 SGHRS and CDR2 YFSETQ. This CDR3 is CASSPTSSGSQLNEQFF. CDR3 sequence (DNA): TGCGCCAGCAGCCCGACGTCTAGCGGGAGCCAACTTAATGAGCAGTTCTTC.